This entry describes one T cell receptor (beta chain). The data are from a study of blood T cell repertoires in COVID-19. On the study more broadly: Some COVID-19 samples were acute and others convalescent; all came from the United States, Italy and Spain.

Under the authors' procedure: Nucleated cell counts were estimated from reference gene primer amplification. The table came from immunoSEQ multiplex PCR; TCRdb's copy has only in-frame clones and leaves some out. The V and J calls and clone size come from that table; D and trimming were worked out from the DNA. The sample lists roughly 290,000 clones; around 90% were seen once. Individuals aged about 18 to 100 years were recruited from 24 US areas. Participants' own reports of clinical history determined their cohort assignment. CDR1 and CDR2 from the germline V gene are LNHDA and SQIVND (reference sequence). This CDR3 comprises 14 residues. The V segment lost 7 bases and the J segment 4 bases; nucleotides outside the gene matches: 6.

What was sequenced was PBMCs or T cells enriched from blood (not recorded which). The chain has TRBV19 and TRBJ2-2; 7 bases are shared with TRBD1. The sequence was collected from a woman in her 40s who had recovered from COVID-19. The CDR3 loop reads CASIDRVGTGELFF. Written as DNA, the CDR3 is TGTGCCAGTATCGACAGGGTTGGCACCGGGGAGCTGTTTTTT.